The 19 T cell receptor beta chains below all came from one sample that was sequenced in a study of control samples from healthy donors and cancer patients. Repertoires were generated with immunoSEQ multiplex PCR, while TCRdb's copy carries only in-frame clones and drops some. The top ten hold approximately 0.58% of the sample, which has 120,000 or so clones, approximately 92% seen once. Specimen: PBMCs. The receptor set was obtained from a man of 80 years or more with head and neck cancer.

The chain couples TRBV18 to TRBJ2-1, with 7 bases aligning to TRBD2. The CDR3 totals 14 residues. Trimming cost V 4 bases and J 6 bases; bases outside gene matches: 6. Germline V gene lookup returns CDR1 KGHSH and CDR2 LQKENI. The CDR3 protein is CASSQTGLGNEQFF. The CDR3 DNA reads TGTGCCAGCTCACAAACAGGACTAGGCAATGAGCAGTTCTTC. Based on the CDR3 plus reference TRBV18 and TRBJ2-1, the full variable domain is NAGVMQNPRHLVRRRGQEARLRCSPMKGHSHVYWYRQLPEEGLKFMVYLQKENIIDESGMPKERFSAEFPKEGPSILRIQQVVRGDSAAYFCASSQTGLGNEQFFGPGTRLTVL.

V usage is TRBV9 and J usage is TRBJ1-3, with D unclear. The V gene's germline CDR1 is SGDLS and CDR2 YYNGEE. Trimming took off 4 bases at V and 4 bases at J, with 9 bases between the two ends. This CDR3 has 13 residues. The chain's CDR3 is CASSRDWGNTIYF. CDR3 sequence (DNA): TGTGCCAGCAGCCGAGATTGGGGAAACACCATATATTTT.

The chain employs TRBV5-1 and TRBJ2-2; no clear D. V dropped 2 bases and J dropped 5 bases, with 7 bases sitting between them. CDR1 SGHRS and CDR2 YFSETQ come from the germline V gene. This CDR3 spans 13 amino acids. This CDR3 is CASSFLGTGELFF. In DNA form, the CDR3 reads TGCGCCAGCAGCTTTCTGGGTACCGGGGAGCTGTTTTTT.

The chain carries TRBV6-5 and TRBJ2-2; D gene unclear. V lost 7 bases and J lost 4, with 10 bases in between. This CDR3 is 13 amino acids long. Germline CDR1 MNHEY, CDR2 SVGAGI. CDR3 in amino acids: CASNERSTGELFF. In DNA, the CDR3 is TGTGCCAGCAACGAAAGGTCCACCGGGGAGCTGTTTTTT.

The chain combines TRBV7-9 with TRBJ1-1; a weak D match, TRBD1 (6 bases). The V end lost 5 bases, the J end lost 0 bases, and 10 bases lay between the germline ends. CDR1 SEHNR and CDR2 FQNEAQ come from the germline V gene (reference sequence). This CDR3 spans 14 amino acids. The chain's CDR3 is CASSKGTLNTEAFF. The CDR3 DNA reads as TGTGCCAGCAGCAAAGGGACATTGAACACTGAAGCTTTCTTT.

This clone was observed a single time. The chain couples TRBV10-3 to TRBJ2-7, with 10 bases identical to TRBD2. The CDR3 spans 15 residues. V shed 4 bases and J 5 bases; nucleotides not matched to a gene: 8. The V gene's germline CDR1 is ENHRY and CDR2 SYGVKD. In DNA form, the CDR3 reads TGTGCCATCAGTGGCCTAGCGGGAGCCGGCCACGAGCAGTACTTC. Translation: CAISGLAGAGHEQYF.

The rearrangement joins TRBV5-5 to TRBJ1-5; no clear D. The germline V and J ends were trimmed by 0 bases and 2 bases, with 9 bases remaining between them. CDR1 and CDR2 (germline): SGHKS, YYEKEE (reference sequence). The CDR3 loop spans 15 amino acids. The CDR3 bases are TGTGCCAGCAGCTTGGAGTCAGGACGCAATCAGCCCCAGCATTTT. Protein: CASSLESGRNQPQHF.

The V call is TRBV5-4, the J call TRBJ2-7; possibly TRBD2 for D (6 bases). The V gene's germline CDR1 is SGHNT and CDR2 YYREEE (reference sequence). The CDR3 sequence is 14 residues long. V was cut by 4 bases and J by 2 bases, with 13 bases left in between. The CDR3 nucleotides are TGTGCCAGCAGCACTCCCGCGGGGCCCTACGAGCAGTACTTC. It yields the protein CASSTPAGPYEQYF.

V gene TRBV15 combines with J gene TRBJ2-7; 8 nucleotides align to TRBD2. Germline CDR1 LNHNV, CDR2 YYDKDF (reference sequence). This CDR3 spans 17 amino acids. After removal of 2 bases from V and 3 bases from J, the junction contained 12 bases not matched to a gene. Written as DNA, the CDR3 is TGTGCCACCAGCAGATGGAGCGGGAGCCACCGCTACTACGAGCAGTACTTC. Translation: CATSRWSGSHRYYEQYF.

The chain has TRBV6-1 and TRBJ1-5; D is possibly TRBD1 (5 bases). This CDR3 comprises 16 residues. The V and J ends lost 2 bases and 4 bases respectively, with 15 bases between them. The germline gives CDR1 MNHNS, CDR2 SASEGT. The CDR3 region is CASSEHGTAPNQPQHF. The CDR3 region has the DNA TGTGCCAGCAGTGAACACGGGACCGCTCCGAATCAGCCCCAGCATTTT.

Only a few counts were recorded for this clone. The chain combines TRBV4-2 with TRBJ2-1; 11 nucleotides align to TRBD2. V dropped 0 bases and J dropped 8; count of bases not matched to a gene: 6. The germline V gene encodes CDR1 LGHNA and CDR2 YNFKEQ. The CDR3 contains 16 residues. CDR3 sequence: CASSQDGSGGADEQFF. The CDR3 DNA follows: TGTGCCAGCAGCCAAGACGGTAGCGGGGGGGCCGATGAGCAGTTCTTC.

This clone has just one count. The V gene is TRBV5-1, the J gene TRBJ2-1; 13 positions match TRBD2. With V trimmed by 4 bases and J by 0 bases, 4 bases remained unmatched. Looked up from germline, CDR1 is SGHRS and CDR2 is YFSETQ. The CDR3 has 17 amino acids. DNA for the CDR3: TGCGCCAGCAGCACGCGGACTAGCGGGAGCTCCTACAATGAGCAGTTCTTC. This sequence encodes CASSTRTSGSSYNEQFF.

This sequence joins TRBV27 and TRBJ1-6; D remains unclear. This CDR3 has 15 amino acids. V lost 2 bases, J lost 6 bases, and 11 bases lay in between. The germline V gene has CDR1 MNHEY and CDR2 SMNVEV (reference sequence). CDR3 loop: CASSLRQAVNSPLHF. The CDR3 region has the DNA TGTGCCAGCAGTTTACGTCAGGCGGTTAATTCACCCCTCCACTTT.

V and J are TRBV20-1 and TRBJ1-2; 9 bases fit TRBD1. CDR1 is DFQATT and CDR2 is SNEGSKA in the germline V gene (reference sequence). This CDR3 has 11 amino acids. In DNA form, the CDR3 reads TGCAACACCGGGACAGGGAACGGCTACACCTTC. This translates into CNTGTGNGYTF.

This sequence joins TRBV6-2 or TRBV6-3 and TRBJ2-7; 10 bases fit TRBD1. Germline V CDR1 and CDR2: MNHEY, SVGEGT. The CDR3 has 17 residues. Trimming cost V 6 bases and J 3 bases; bases outside gene matches: 14. The DNA for the CDR3 is TGTGCCAGCAGCCGAGGGACAGGGGATTCCCTTTACTACGAGCAGTACTTC. Its translation: CASSRGTGDSLYYEQYF.

In this sample, this clone turned up once. The V gene is TRBV19, the J gene TRBJ1-5, with D unclear. V lost 0 bases and J 1 base, leaving 22 bases between the germline ends. From germline, CDR1 is LNHDA and CDR2 SQIVND (reference sequence). The CDR3 has 20 residues. CDR3 amino acids: CASSIDPPGVFPASNQPQHF. The CDR3, as DNA: TGTGCCAGTAGTATAGACCCCCCCGGGGTGTTCCCGGCAAGCAATCAGCCCCAGCATTTT.

V gene TRBV5-1 combines with J gene TRBJ1-3; TRBD1 is a possible D gene (5 bases). Germline V gene data show CDR1 as SGHRS and CDR2 as YFSETQ. V was shortened by 1 base and J by 8 bases, with 10 bases between the two germline ends. This CDR3 has 13 amino acids. The CDR3 loop is CASSLPGEDTIYF. CDR3 bases: TGCGCCAGCAGCTTGCCGGGGGAGGACACCATATATTTT.

On this clone: Within the sample, other DNA sequences also encode this same CDR3. The chain carries TRBV7-8 and TRBJ1-5, with unresolved D. Germline CDR1 reads SGHVS; CDR2 reads FQNEAQ. The CDR3 is 13 amino acids. The ends were cut back, 1 base at V and 2 bases at J, with 3 bases in the middle. The CDR3 DNA reads TGTGCCAGCAGCTTAGTAGGCAATCAGCCCCAGCATTTT. Residues: CASSLVGNQPQHF.

The rearrangement links TRBV27 to TRBJ2-6; TRBD2 agrees at 8 bases. Germline trimming cut 5 bases from V and 3 bases from J; bases unmatched to any gene: 12. Germline values: CDR1 MNHEY, CDR2 SMNVEV (reference sequence). The CDR3 is 18 residues long. CDR3 sequence: CASSPSPGTSLGANVLTF. The CDR3 nucleotides read TGTGCCAGCAGTCCCTCCCCCGGGACTAGTCTTGGGGCCAACGTCCTGACTTTC.